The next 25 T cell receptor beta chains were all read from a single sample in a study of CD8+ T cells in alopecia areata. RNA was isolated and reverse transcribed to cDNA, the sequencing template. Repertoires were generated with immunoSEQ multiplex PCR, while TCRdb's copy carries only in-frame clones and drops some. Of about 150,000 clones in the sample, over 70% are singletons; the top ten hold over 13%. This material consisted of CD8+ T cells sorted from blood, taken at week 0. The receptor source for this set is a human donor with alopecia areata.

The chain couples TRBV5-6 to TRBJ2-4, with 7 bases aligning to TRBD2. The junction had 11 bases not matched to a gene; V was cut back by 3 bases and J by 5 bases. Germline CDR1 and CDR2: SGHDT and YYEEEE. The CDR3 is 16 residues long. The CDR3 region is CASSYSREGGENIQYF. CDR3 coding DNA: TGTGCCAGCAGCTACTCCAGGGAGGGTGGAGAAAACATTCAGTACTTC.

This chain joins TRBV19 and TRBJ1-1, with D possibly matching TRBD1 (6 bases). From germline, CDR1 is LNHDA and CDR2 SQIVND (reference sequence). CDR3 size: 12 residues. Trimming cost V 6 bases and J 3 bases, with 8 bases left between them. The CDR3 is CASRQGDTEAFF. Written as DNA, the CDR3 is TGTGCCAGTAGACAGGGCGACACTGAAGCTTTCTTT.

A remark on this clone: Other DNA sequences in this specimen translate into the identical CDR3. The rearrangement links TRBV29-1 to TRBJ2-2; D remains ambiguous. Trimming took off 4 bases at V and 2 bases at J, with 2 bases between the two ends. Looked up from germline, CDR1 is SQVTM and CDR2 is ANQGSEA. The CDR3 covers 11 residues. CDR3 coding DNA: TGCAGCGTTGTAAACACCGGGGAGCTGTTTTTT. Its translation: CSVVNTGELFF.

This chain's CDR3 is CASSQDLVAGTNTGELFF. DNA for the CDR3: TGTGCCAGCAGCCAAGATCTAGTAGCGGGGACAAACACCGGGGAGCTGTTTTTT. This sequence joins TRBV4-2 and TRBJ2-2; 8 nucleotides match TRBD2. This CDR3 is built from 18 residues. Germline CDR1 and CDR2: LGHNA and YNFKEQ. Trimming removed 0 bases from V and 2 bases from J; junction bases left unmatched: 8.

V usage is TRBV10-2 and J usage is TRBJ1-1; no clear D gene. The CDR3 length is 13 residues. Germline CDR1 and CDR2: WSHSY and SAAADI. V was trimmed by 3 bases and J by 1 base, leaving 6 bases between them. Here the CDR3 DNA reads TGCGCCAGCAGTGATTCCGGGAACACTGAAGCTTTCTTT. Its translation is CASSDSGNTEAFF.

In DNA form, the CDR3 reads TGTGCCATCAGTGAGCCCGGGACAGGGGTTACTGAAGCTTTCTTT. Amino acid sequence: CAISEPGTGVTEAFF. The V and J genes are TRBV10-3 and TRBJ1-1, with 10 nucleotides matching TRBD1. The junction had 5 bases not matched to a gene; V was cut back by 2 bases and J by 5 bases. The CDR3 has 15 residues. CDR1 is ENHRY, CDR2 SYGVKD, per germline.

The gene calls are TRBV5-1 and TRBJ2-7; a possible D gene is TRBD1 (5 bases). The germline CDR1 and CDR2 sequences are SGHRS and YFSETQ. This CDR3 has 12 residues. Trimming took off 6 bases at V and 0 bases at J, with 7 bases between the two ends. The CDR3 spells CASTDISYEQYF. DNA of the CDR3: TGCGCCAGCACGGACATCTCCTACGAGCAGTACTTC.

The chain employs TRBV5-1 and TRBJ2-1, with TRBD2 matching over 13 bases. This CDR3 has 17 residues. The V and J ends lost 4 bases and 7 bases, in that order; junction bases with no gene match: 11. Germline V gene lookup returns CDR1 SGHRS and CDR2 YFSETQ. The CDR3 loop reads CASSPLLLAGGSNEQFF. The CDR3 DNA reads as TGCGCCAGCAGCCCACTCCTACTAGCGGGAGGGTCAAATGAGCAGTTCTTC.

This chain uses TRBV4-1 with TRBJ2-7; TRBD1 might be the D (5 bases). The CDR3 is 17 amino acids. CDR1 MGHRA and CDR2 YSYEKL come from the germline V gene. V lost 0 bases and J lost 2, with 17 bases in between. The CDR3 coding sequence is TGCGCCAGCAGCCAAGACCACTTCGGTCAGGGAACCTACGAGCAGTACTTC. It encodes CASSQDHFGQGTYEQYF.

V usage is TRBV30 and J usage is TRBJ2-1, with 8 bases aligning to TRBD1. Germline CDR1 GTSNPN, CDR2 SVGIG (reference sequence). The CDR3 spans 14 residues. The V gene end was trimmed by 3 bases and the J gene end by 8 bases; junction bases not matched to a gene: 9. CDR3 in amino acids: CAWSQGAGHHEQFF. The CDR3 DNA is TGTGCCTGGAGCCAGGGGGCGGGTCACCATGAGCAGTTCTTC.

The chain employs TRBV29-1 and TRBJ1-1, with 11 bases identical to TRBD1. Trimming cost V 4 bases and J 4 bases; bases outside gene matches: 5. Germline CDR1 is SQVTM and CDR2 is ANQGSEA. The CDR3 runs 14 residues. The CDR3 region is CSVAPGTGGTEAFF. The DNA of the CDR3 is TGCAGCGTTGCCCCCGGGACAGGGGGCACTGAAGCTTTCTTT.

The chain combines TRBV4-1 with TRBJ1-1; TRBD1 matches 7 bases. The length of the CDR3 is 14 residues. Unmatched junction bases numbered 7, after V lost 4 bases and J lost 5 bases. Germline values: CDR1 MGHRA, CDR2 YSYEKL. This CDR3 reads CASSPRGGWTEAFF. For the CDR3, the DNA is TGCGCCAGCAGCCCCCGAGGGGGCTGGACTGAAGCTTTCTTT.

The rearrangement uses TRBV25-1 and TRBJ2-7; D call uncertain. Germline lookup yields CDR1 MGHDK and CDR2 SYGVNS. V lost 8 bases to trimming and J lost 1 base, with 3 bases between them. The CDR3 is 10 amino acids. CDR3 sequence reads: CASGSYEQYF. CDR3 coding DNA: TGTGCCAGCGGGTCCTACGAGCAGTACTTC.

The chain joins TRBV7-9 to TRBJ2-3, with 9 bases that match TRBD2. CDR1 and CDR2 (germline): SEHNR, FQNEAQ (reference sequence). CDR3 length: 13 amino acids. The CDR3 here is CETSGTSTDTQYF. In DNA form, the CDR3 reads TGTGAGACTAGCGGAACTAGCACAGATACGCAGTATTTT. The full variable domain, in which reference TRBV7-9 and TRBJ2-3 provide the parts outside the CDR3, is DTGVSQNPRHKITKRGQNVTFRCDPISEHNRLYWYRQTLGQGPEFLTYFQNEAQLEKSRLLSDRFSAERPKGSFSTLEIQRTEQGDSAMYLCETSGTSTDTQYFGPGTRLTVL.

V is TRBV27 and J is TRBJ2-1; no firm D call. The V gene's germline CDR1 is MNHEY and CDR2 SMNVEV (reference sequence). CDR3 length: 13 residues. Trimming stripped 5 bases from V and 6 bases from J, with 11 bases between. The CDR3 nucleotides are TGTGCCAGCAGTCTGACCGCGGTCAATGAGCAGTTCTTC. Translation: CASSLTAVNEQFF.

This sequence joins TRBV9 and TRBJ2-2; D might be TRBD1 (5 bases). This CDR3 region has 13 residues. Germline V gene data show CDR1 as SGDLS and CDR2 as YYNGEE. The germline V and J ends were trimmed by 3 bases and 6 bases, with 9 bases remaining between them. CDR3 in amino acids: CASSGQGAGELFF. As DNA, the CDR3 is TGTGCCAGCAGCGGTCAAGGGGCCGGGGAGCTGTTTTTT. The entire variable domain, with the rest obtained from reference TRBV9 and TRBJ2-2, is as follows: DSGVTQTPKHLITATGQRVTLRCSPRSGDLSVYWYQQSLDQGLQFLIQYYNGEERAKGNILERFSAQQFPDLHSELNLSSLELGDSALYFCASSGQGAGELFFGEGSRLTVL.

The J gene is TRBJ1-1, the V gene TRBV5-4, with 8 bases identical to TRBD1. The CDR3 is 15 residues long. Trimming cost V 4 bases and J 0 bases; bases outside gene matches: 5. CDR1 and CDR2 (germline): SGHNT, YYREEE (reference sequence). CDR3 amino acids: CASSPRQGMNTEAFF. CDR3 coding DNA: TGTGCCAGCAGCCCACGACAGGGGATGAACACTGAAGCTTTCTTT.

This chain's CDR3 is CSDEGTLSKYGYTF. CDR3 DNA sequence: TGCAGCGACGAGGGGACCCTCTCCAAGTATGGCTACACCTTC. This chain joins TRBV29-1 and TRBJ1-2; D is possibly TRBD1 (5 bases). Germline V gives CDR1 SQVTM, CDR2 ANQGSEA. V was cut by 7 bases and J by 5 bases, with 20 bases left in between. The CDR3 has 14 residues.

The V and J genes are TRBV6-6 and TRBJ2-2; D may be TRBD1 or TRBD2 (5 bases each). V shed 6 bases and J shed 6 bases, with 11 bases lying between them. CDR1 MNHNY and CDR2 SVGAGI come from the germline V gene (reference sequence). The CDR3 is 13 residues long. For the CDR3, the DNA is TGTGCCAGCAGCCGGGACCCCGCCGGGGAGCTGTTTTTT. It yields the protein CASSRDPAGELFF.

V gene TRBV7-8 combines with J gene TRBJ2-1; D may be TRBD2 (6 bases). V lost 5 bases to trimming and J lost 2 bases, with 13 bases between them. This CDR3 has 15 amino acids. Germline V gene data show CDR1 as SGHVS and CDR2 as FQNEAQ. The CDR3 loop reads CASSERLGAYNEQFF. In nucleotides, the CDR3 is TGTGCCAGCAGCGAAAGACTAGGGGCCTACAATGAGCAGTTCTTC.

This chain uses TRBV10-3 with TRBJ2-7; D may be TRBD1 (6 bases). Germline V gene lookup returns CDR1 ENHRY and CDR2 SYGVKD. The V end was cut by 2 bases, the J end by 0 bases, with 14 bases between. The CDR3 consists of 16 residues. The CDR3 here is CAISEIWGPSSYEQYF. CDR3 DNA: TGTGCCATCAGTGAGATTTGGGGGCCTAGCTCCTACGAGCAGTACTTC.

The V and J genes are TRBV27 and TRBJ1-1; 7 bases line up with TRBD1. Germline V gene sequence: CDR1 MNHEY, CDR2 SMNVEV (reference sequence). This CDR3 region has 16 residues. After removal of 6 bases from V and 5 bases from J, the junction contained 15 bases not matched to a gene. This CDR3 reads CASSAGQGGSLTEAFF. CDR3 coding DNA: TGTGCCAGCAGCGCGGGGCAGGGGGGCTCGTTGACTGAAGCTTTCTTT.

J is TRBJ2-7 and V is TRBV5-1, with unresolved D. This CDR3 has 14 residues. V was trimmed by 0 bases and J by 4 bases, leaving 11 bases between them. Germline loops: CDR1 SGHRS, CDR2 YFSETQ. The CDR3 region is CASSLASGGYEQYF. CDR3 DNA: TGCGCCAGCAGCTTGGCGTCGGGCGGATACGAGCAGTACTTC.

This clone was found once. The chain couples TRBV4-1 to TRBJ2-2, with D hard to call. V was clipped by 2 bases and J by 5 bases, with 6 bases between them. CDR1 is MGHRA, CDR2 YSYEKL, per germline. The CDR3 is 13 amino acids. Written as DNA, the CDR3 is TGCGCCAGCAGCCAACGTGGGACCGGGGAGCTGTTTTTT. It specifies CASSQRGTGELFF.

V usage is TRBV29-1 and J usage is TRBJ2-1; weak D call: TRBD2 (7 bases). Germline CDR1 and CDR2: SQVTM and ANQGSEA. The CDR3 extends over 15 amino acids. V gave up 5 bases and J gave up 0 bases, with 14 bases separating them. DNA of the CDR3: TGCAGCGTTCAAGGGGGGGGCAGCTCCTACAATGAGCAGTTCTTC. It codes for CSVQGGGSSYNEQFF.